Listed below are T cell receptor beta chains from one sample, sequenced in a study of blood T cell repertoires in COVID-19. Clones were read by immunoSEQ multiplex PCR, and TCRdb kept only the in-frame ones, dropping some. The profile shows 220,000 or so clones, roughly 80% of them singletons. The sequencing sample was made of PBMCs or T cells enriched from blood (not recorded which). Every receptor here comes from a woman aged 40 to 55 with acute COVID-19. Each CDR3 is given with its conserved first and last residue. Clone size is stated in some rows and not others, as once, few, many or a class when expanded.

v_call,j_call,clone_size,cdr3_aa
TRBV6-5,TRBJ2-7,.,CASRPGGGYEQYF
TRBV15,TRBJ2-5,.,CATSRDVGAQYF
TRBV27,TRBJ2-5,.,CASSRRTASGSRETQYF
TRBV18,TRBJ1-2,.,CASSRPIGQGINYGYTF
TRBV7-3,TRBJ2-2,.,CASSSDLNTGELFF
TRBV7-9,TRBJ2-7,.,CASSQTDSSYEQYF
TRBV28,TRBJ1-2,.,CASWGTGGSNYGYTF
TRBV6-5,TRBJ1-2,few,CASRRGTGGFGYTF
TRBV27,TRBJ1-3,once,CASSLVRGNTIYF
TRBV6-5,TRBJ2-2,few,CASKAGQGNTGELFF
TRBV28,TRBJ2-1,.,CASSGLAAREQFF
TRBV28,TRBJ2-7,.,CASSLPGQLYEQYF
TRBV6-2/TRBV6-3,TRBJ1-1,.,CASSYDNTRGRAFF
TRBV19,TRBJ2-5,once,CASHAAGDEETQYF
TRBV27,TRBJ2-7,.,CASSITAGLGSSYEQYF
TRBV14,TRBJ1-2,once,CASGWGTSPRGYTF
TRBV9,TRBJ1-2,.,CASSVGQQAYGYTF
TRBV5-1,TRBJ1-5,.,CASSPIDSLNQPQHF
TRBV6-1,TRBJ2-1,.,CASSGPAGTGEINEQFF
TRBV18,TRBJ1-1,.,CASTGQVNTEAFF
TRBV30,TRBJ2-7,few,CAWSAGIYEQYF
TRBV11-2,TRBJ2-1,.,CASSGGVAGYNEQFF
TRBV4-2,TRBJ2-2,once,CASSQVQAGTPGELFF
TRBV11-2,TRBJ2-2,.,CASSLEWSNTRELFF
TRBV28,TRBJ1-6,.,CASRRAGGYNSPLHF
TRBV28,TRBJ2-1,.,CASLQGALGEQFF
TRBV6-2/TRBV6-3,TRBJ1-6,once,CASSADRSGSSYNSPLHF
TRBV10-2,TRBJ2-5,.,CASSDLLAGAAETQYF